These 4 T cell receptor beta chains originate from one sample sequenced in a study of blood T cell repertoires in COVID-19. Profiling relied on immunoSEQ multiplex PCR, and the TCRdb table lists in-frame clones only, not all of them. The sample yields 200,000 to 300,000 clones, around 79% seen once. Sequenced input: peripheral blood. These receptors were collected from a woman of 80 years or more with acute or convalescent COVID-19.

V usage is TRBV30 and J usage is TRBJ2-7, with no clear D. The CDR3 runs to 12 residues. V was shortened by 4 bases and J by 5 bases, with 12 bases between the two germline ends. Germline assignment: CDR1 GTSNPN and CDR2 SVGIG (reference sequence). The CDR3 DNA reads TGTGCCTGGAACCGCGGTTCGGACGAGCAGTACTTC. Amino acids: CAWNRGSDEQYF.

J is TRBJ2-5 and V is TRBV6-5, with D possibly being TRBD1 (6 bases). Trimming cost V 6 bases and J 1 base, with 12 bases left between them. The CDR3 covers 14 residues. Germline V gene lookup returns CDR1 MNHEY and CDR2 SVGAGI. CDR3 region: CASRAGTSQETQYF. CDR3 DNA: TGTGCCAGCAGAGCCGGGACAAGCCAAGAGACCCAGTACTTC.

The chain links TRBV12-3 or TRBV12-4 to TRBJ2-1; D remains ambiguous. V was shortened by 6 bases and J by 6 bases, with 12 bases between the two germline ends. CDR3 length: 13 amino acids. CDR3 DNA: TGTGCCAGCAGAACTTTGGCGGCCAATGAGCAGTTCTTC. This sequence encodes CASRTLAANEQFF.

The table lists this clone with a few counts. The chain employs TRBV5-1 and TRBJ2-3, with TRBD2 matching over 9 bases. The CDR3 length is 15 residues. With 0 bases clipped from V and 4 bases from J, the junction kept 3 bases outside the gene matches. Germline V CDR1 and CDR2: SGHRS, YFSETQ. The CDR3 is CASSLGSGGSDTQYF. The CDR3, as DNA: TGCGCCAGCAGCTTGGGAAGCGGGGGGTCAGATACGCAGTATTTT.